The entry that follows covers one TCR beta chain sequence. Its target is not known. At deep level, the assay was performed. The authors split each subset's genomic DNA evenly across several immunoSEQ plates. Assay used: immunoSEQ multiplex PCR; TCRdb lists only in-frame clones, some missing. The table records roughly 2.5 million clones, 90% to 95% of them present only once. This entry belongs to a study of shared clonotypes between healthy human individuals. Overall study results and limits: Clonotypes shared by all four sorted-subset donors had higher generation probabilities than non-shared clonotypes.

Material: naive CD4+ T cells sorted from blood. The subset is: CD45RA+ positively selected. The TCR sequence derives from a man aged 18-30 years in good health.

The CDR3, as DNA: TGTGCCAGCTCACCACCGAATTCGGTAGTTTTAGAGACCCAGTACTTC. It translates to CASSPPNSVVLETQYF. The chain links TRBV18 to TRBJ2-5; no clear D gene. CDR3 length: 16 amino acids. Trimming removed 0 bases from V and 4 bases from J, with 15 bases in between. CDR1 and CDR2 from the germline V gene are KGHSH and LQKENI.